In its sample, the clone carrying this TCR beta chain was seen a few times. Antigen specificity is unknown. This sample is part of a study of T-cell reconstitution after alpha-beta-depleted transplantation in children. Study-level findings and limits: The study reportedly traced alpha-beta T cells about two months after transplant to several hundred expanded graft clones. The main origin of T-cell counts and diversity one year after transplant was newly produced T cells. High day-60 TCRbeta diversity in some patients came from surviving recipient T cells and thymic progenitors.

Germline values: CDR1 SGHTA, CDR2 FQGNSA. The CDR3 is made up of 11 amino acids. V was trimmed by 7 bases and J by 8 bases, leaving 9 bases between them. A library of TCRbeta sequences, prepared with unique molecular identifiers, was generated. TCRdb re-called the PCR reads with MiXCR, one entry per CDR3 protein. The sample consists of around 450,000 distinct CDR3 sequences, roughly 17% of them appearing once. The sample was PBMCs, mostly from graft donor cells, taken 360 days after TCRalphabeta/CD19-depleted stem cell transplant. The TCR comes from a boy under two years old who had a stem cell transplant for Wiskott-Aldrich syndrome, so the T cells may come from the graft donor. V usage is TRBV7-2 and J usage is TRBJ2-1; D is undetermined. This chain's CDR3 is CASTRSDEQFF. For the CDR3, the DNA is TGTGCCAGCACCAGATCTGATGAGCAGTTCTTC.